This is a list of T cell receptor beta chains from one sample in a study of T cell responses to AZD1222 COVID-19 vaccine. Assay used: immunoSEQ multiplex PCR; TCRdb lists only in-frame clones, some missing. Here the sample spans approximately 140,000 clones, 88% being singletons. The source material was peripheral blood, sampled on day 0 of AZD1222 vaccination. The receptors shown here come from an adult in good health. Both conserved end residues are part of each CDR3. The D gene is left open where the match is weak. Clone size is stated in some rows and not others, as once, few, many or a class when expanded.

v_gene,d_gene,abundance,j_gene,CDR3aa,CDR3nt
TRBV19,TRBD2,NA,TRBJ2-3,CASSIILTSGGSDTQYF,TGTGCCAGTAGTATTATCCTAACTAGCGGGGGATCAGATACGCAGTATTTT
TRBV19,NA,NA,TRBJ1-1,CASETQRGNTEAFF,TGTGCCAGCGAGACCCAGAGGGGGAACACTGAAGCTTTCTTT
TRBV7-2,NA,NA,TRBJ1-1,CASAPDNRNTEAFF,TGTGCCAGCGCCCCGGATAACAGGAACACTGAAGCTTTCTTT
TRBV9,TRBD1,NA,TRBJ1-2,CASSLQGFYGYTF,TGTGCCAGCAGCCTACAGGGGTTCTATGGCTACACCTTC
TRBV9,TRBD1,NA,TRBJ2-1,CASSGTGFYNEQFF,TGTGCCAGCAGCGGGACAGGGTTCTACAATGAGCAGTTCTTC
TRBV9,TRBD1,NA,TRBJ2-7,CASSLPDRDEQYF,TGTGCCAGCAGCTTGCCGGACAGGGACGAGCAGTACTTC
TRBV30,NA,NA,TRBJ1-6,CAWAAGSARQSPLHF,TGTGCCTGGGCGGCCGGGAGTGCACGACAATCACCCCTCCACTTT
TRBV19,TRBD1,NA,TRBJ1-2,CASSPWDRGRDYGYTF,TGTGCCAGTAGTCCCTGGGACAGGGGGCGCGACTATGGCTACACCTTC
TRBV5-1,TRBD2,NA,TRBJ2-1,CASSFQGLAGVGEQFF,TGCGCCAGCAGCTTCCAAGGACTAGCGGGGGTTGGTGAGCAGTTCTTC
TRBV7-2,NA,NA,TRBJ1-6,CASSLVRPGVSSPLHF,TGTGCCAGCAGCTTAGTTCGGCCAGGTGTTAGTTCACCCCTCCACTTT
TRBV10-3,TRBD1,NA,TRBJ1-2,CAISEGLTGGAGYGYTF,TGTGCCATCAGTGAGGGGCTGACAGGGGGCGCGGGGTATGGCTACACCTTC
TRBV19,NA,once,TRBJ1-3,CASKKISANTIYF,TGTGCCAGTAAAAAAATTTCAGCAAACACCATATATTTT
TRBV6-1,NA,NA,TRBJ1-1,CASSGQRQALIGTEAFF,TGTGCCAGCAGTGGACAAAGACAGGCCCTGATAGGCACTGAAGCTTTCTTT
TRBV4-2,TRBD2,NA,TRBJ2-5,CASSQEASGGPTSQYF,TGTGCCAGCAGCCAAGAAGCTAGCGGGGGGCCCACCTCCCAGTACTTC
TRBV30,NA,NA,TRBJ1-5,CAWSLTGNQPQHF,TGTGCCTGGAGTTTAACAGGGAATCAGCCCCAGCATTTT
TRBV28,TRBD1,once,TRBJ1-4,CASSQAGTGGEKLFF,TGTGCCAGCAGTCAAGCCGGGACAGGGGGAGAAAAACTGTTTTTT
TRBV10-3,NA,NA,TRBJ1-2,CATEDSPLNNYGYTF,TGTGCCACCGAGGACAGCCCCCTAAATAACTATGGCTACACCTTC
TRBV28,NA,NA,TRBJ1-1,CASSLWGSGAEAFF,TGTGCCAGCAGTTTATGGGGGAGTGGGGCTGAAGCTTTCTTT
TRBV7-9,NA,NA,TRBJ2-7,CASSPTENAYEQYF,TGTGCCAGCAGCCCGACAGAAAACGCCTACGAGCAGTACTTC
TRBV6-5,NA,NA,TRBJ2-1,CASSSSRGYNEQFF,TGTGCCAGCAGTTCATCCAGGGGTTACAATGAGCAGTTCTTC
TRBV9,NA,once,TRBJ1-2,CASSFGGGRNYGYTF,TGTGCCAGCAGCTTCGGGGGGGGCCGTAACTATGGCTACACCTTC
TRBV30,TRBD1,NA,TRBJ2-2,CAYCRDSYTGELFF,TGTGCCTATTGCCGGGACAGCTACACCGGGGAGCTGTTTTTT
TRBV2,NA,NA,TRBJ1-1,CASSEPGRVVPEAFF,TGTGCCAGCAGTGAACCGGGACGGGTCGTGCCTGAAGCTTTCTTT
TRBV30,TRBD1,NA,TRBJ1-4,CAWRSRRGREKLFF,TGTGCCTGGAGATCCCGCAGGGGGCGTGAAAAACTGTTTTTT
TRBV4-1,NA,once,TRBJ1-6,CASSQEGNSPLHF,TGCGCCAGCAGCCAAGAGGGGAATTCACCCCTCCACTTT
TRBV19,NA,NA,TRBJ1-2,CASSMGHPYGYTF,TGTGCCAGTAGTATGGGACATCCCTATGGCTACACCTTC
TRBV27,TRBD1,NA,TRBJ1-4,CASSLRQGQLFF,TGTGCCAGCAGTTTGCGACAGGGGCAACTGTTTTTT
TRBV5-5,NA,NA,TRBJ1-1,CASSLGPDNTEAFF,TGTGCCAGCAGCTTGGGCCCGGATAACACTGAAGCTTTCTTT
TRBV7-9,TRBD1,once,TRBJ2-2,CASSSRGQDGELFF,TGTGCCAGCAGCTCACGGGGACAGGACGGGGAGCTGTTTTTT
TRBV7-8,NA,NA,TRBJ1-4,CASSPRGAGTVNEKLFF,TGTGCCAGCAGCCCACGGGGGGCCGGGACGGTTAATGAAAAACTGTTTTTT
TRBV2,TRBD1,NA,TRBJ1-2,CASSEKGAACF,TGTGCCAGCAGTGAGAAGGGGGCCGCTTGCTTC
TRBV7-2,TRBD1,NA,TRBJ2-7,CASSRNRGPYEQYF,TGTGCCAGCAGCCGTAACAGGGGTCCCTACGAGCAGTACTTC
TRBV3-1/TRBV3-2,TRBD2,NA,TRBJ2-7,CASSPRLAGGSYEQYF,TGTGCCAGCAGCCCTAGACTAGCGGGGGGATCCTACGAGCAGTACTTC
TRBV24-1,TRBD1,once,TRBJ1-1,CATSDFEQGTAFF,TGTGCCACCAGTGATTTTGAACAGGGGACCGCTTTCTTT
TRBV11-2,NA,NA,TRBJ2-1,CASRIALRDNEQFF,TGTGCCAGCAGAATAGCTCTCAGGGACAATGAGCAGTTCTTC
TRBV11-3,TRBD1,few,TRBJ1-1,CASSDRGNTEAFF,TGTGCCAGCTCGGACAGGGGAAACACTGAAGCTTTCTTT
TRBV11-2,NA,NA,TRBJ2-2,CASSLEGRVSGELFF,TGTGCCAGCAGCTTAGAGGGCAGGGTGTCGGGGGAGCTGTTTTTT
TRBV6-5,TRBD1,NA,TRBJ2-1,CASRLRDRGFNEQFF,TGTGCCAGCAGACTCCGGGACAGGGGTTTCAATGAGCAGTTCTTC
TRBV2,NA,NA,TRBJ1-2,CASRIETYGYTF,TGTGCCAGCAGGATTGAAACTTATGGCTACACCTTC
TRBV7-2,TRBD1,NA,TRBJ2-2,CASSRDRITGELFF,TGTGCCAGCAGCCGGGACAGGATCACCGGGGAGCTGTTTTTT
TRBV19,NA,NA,TRBJ1-1,CASSLGENTEAFF,TGTGCCAGTAGTCTGGGGGAGAACACTGAAGCTTTCTTT
TRBV7-9,NA,NA,TRBJ1-2,CASSLGTTGLSGGYTF,TGTGCCAGCAGCTTAGGAACGACAGGCCTTAGTGGTGGCTACACCTTC
TRBV18,NA,NA,TRBJ2-7,CASSPDRTLDEQYF,TGTGCCAGCTCACCAGACAGGACTCTCGACGAGCAGTACTTC
TRBV3-1/TRBV3-2,NA,NA,TRBJ1-3,CASSQDARTTIYF,TGTGCCAGCAGCCAAGATGCGCGTACCACCATATATTTT
TRBV24-1,NA,NA,TRBJ2-2,CATSDPGPNTGELFF,TGTGCCACCAGTGACCCGGGCCCTAACACCGGGGAGCTGTTTTTT
TRBV3-1/TRBV3-2,NA,NA,TRBJ1-1,CASSQGSNTEAFF,TGTGCCAGCAGCCAGGGGTCGAACACTGAAGCTTTCTTT
TRBV11-2,NA,NA,TRBJ2-5,CASSPVGGRETQYF,TGTGCCAGCAGCCCCGTCGGCGGGCGGGAGACCCAGTACTTC
TRBV11-2,NA,NA,TRBJ1-1,CASSRRNRVGNFTEAFF,TGTGCCAGCAGCCGTCGAAACAGGGTAGGGAATTTCACTGAAGCTTTCTTT
TRBV10-3,NA,NA,TRBJ1-5,CAISEREGNQPQHF,TGTGCCATCAGTGAGCGGGAAGGGAACCAGCCCCAGCATTTT
TRBV2,NA,NA,TRBJ1-1,CASSDMTYGNTEAFF,TGTGCCAGCAGCGACATGACCTATGGGAACACTGAAGCTTTCTTT
TRBV19,TRBD1,NA,TRBJ2-5,CASSPGQVRETQYF,TGTGCCAGTAGTCCCGGACAGGTCCGCGAGACCCAGTACTTC
TRBV6-5,NA,NA,TRBJ1-5,CASSYGSGNQPQHF,TGTGCCAGCAGTTACGGGAGCGGCAATCAGCCCCAGCATTTT
TRBV5-1,NA,NA,TRBJ1-1,CASRPQQNTEAFF,TGCGCCAGCAGACCTCAGCAGAACACTGAAGCTTTCTTT
TRBV15,NA,NA,TRBJ1-1,CATPILDVGMNTEAFF,TGTGCCACCCCAATCCTCGATGTCGGGATGAACACTGAAGCTTTCTTT
TRBV2,NA,NA,TRBJ1-2,CASSEISPPGGYTF,TGTGCCAGCAGTGAAATCTCCCCACCGGGAGGCTACACCTTC
TRBV5-1,TRBD1,NA,TRBJ1-6,CASSEQGAQNNSPLHF,TGCGCCAGCAGCGAACAGGGGGCGCAGAATAATTCACCCCTCCACTTT
TRBV6-5,NA,NA,TRBJ2-7,CASRRGLGYEQYF,TGTGCCAGCAGACGGGGGTTAGGGTACGAGCAGTACTTC
TRBV7-9,TRBD1,NA,TRBJ1-4,CASSWGQGANEKLFF,TGTGCCAGCAGCTGGGGACAGGGGGCGAATGAAAAACTGTTTTTT